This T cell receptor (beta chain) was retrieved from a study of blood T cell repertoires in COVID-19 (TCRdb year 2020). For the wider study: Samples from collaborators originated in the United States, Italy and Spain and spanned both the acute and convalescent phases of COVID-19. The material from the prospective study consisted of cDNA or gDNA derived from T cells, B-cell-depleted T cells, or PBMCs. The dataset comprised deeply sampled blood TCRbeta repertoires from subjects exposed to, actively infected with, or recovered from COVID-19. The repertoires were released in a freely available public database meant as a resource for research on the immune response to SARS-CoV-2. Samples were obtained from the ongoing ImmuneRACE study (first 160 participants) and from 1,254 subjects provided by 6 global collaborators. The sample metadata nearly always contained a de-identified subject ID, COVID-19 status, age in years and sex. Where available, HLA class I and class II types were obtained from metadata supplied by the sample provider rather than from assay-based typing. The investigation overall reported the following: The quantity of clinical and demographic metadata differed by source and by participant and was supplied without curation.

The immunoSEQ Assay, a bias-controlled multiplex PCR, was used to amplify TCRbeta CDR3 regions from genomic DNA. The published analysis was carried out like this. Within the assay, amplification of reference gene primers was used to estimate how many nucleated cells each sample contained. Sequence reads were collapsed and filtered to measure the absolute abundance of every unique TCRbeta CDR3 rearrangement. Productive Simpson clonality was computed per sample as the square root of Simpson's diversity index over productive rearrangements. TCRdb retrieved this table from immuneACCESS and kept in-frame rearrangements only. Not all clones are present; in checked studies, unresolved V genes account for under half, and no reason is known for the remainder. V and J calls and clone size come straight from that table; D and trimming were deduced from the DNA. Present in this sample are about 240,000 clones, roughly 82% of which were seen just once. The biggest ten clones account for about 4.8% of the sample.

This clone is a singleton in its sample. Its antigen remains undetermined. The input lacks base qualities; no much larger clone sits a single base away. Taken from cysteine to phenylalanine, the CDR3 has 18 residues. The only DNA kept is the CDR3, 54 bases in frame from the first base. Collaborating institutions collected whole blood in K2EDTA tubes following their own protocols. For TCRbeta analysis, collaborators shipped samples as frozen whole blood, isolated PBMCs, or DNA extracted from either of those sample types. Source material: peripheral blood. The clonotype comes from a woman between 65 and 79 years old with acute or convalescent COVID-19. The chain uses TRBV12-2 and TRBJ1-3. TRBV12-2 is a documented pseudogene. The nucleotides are TGTGCAAGTCGCTTAGCCGGGTTCTGGCAACCTACTGGAAACACCATATATTTT. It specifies CASRLAGFWQPTGNTIYF.